The rows below give T cell receptor beta chains drawn from one sample of a study of response to subunit inactivated influenza vaccine. TCRdb analysed the RT-PCR reads with MiXCR anew, one entry per CDR3 protein. The sample holds about 500,000 distinct CDR3 sequences; around 7.7% are singletons and the top ten take under 15%. Here the sequenced sample was PBMCs from blood, taken 23 months after vaccination. The origin of the receptors is a man between 50 and 75 years old who received an inactivated influenza vaccine. The CDR3 runs from the conserved cysteine through the conserved F or W. Fields, in order: clone size, J gene, V gene, D gene, CDR3 DNA, CDR3 protein. A D gene is named only where the DNA matches it firmly. A row's size may be missing; if present it is once, few, many or a size class.

abundance: NA
j_gene: TRBJ2-2
v_gene: TRBV20-1
d_gene: NA
CDR3nt: TGCAGCGTGGGGGATGATTTCAACACCGGGGAGCTGTTTTTT
CDR3aa: CSVGDDFNTGELFF

abundance: NA
j_gene: TRBJ2-2
v_gene: TRBV4-3
d_gene: TRBD2
CDR3nt: TGCGCCAGCAGCCAAGATCTTTATCGACTAGCGGCGAACACCGGGGAGCTGTTTTTT
CDR3aa: CASSQDLYRLAANTGELFF

abundance: NA
j_gene: TRBJ2-2
v_gene: TRBV24-1
d_gene: NA
CDR3nt: TGTGCCACCAGCACCTCTCATGATGGGACGGACACCGGGGAGCTGTTTTTT
CDR3aa: CATSTSHDGTDTGELFF

abundance: NA
j_gene: TRBJ2-7
v_gene: TRBV9
d_gene: TRBD2
CDR3nt: TGTGCCAGCAGCAGGACTAGCGGGGTAACCTACGAGCAGTACTTC
CDR3aa: CASSRTSGVTYEQYF

abundance: few
j_gene: TRBJ2-1
v_gene: TRBV20-1
d_gene: NA
CDR3nt: TGCAGTGCTAGTAAAGTGATCGCGGGACGTTATCGTGAGCAGTTCTTC
CDR3aa: CSASKVIAGRYREQFF

abundance: NA
j_gene: TRBJ2-4
v_gene: TRBV20-1
d_gene: NA
CDR3nt: TGCAGTGCGATGGGTGGGAGTCTAGCCAAAAACATTCAGTACTTC
CDR3aa: CSAMGGSLAKNIQYF

abundance: many
j_gene: TRBJ2-7
v_gene: TRBV9
d_gene: NA
CDR3nt: TGTGCCAGCAGCCTGAGGGGAGGAGGGTACGAGCAGTACTTC
CDR3aa: CASSLRGGGYEQYF

abundance: many
j_gene: TRBJ2-5
v_gene: TRBV7-9
d_gene: NA
CDR3nt: TGTGCCAGCAGCATAGGGGGGGTTTCAGAGACCCAGTACTTC
CDR3aa: CASSIGGVSETQYF

abundance: few
j_gene: TRBJ1-1
v_gene: TRBV29-1
d_gene: TRBD1
CDR3nt: TGCAGCGCTGGGGGACAGGGATCTTTCTTT
CDR3aa: CSAGGQGSFF

abundance: few
j_gene: TRBJ2-7
v_gene: TRBV4-1
d_gene: NA
CDR3nt: TGCGCCAGCAGCCCCTGGGAAGCCTACGAGCAGTACTTC
CDR3aa: CASSPWEAYEQYF

abundance: many
j_gene: TRBJ2-7
v_gene: TRBV5-1
d_gene: NA
CDR3nt: TGCGCCAGCAGCCTTACCGGGACACCGTACTACGAGCAGTACTTC
CDR3aa: CASSLTGTPYYEQYF

abundance: many
j_gene: TRBJ2-5
v_gene: TRBV7-2
d_gene: NA
CDR3nt: TGTGCCAGCAGCCTAGCCGAACAGGGTTGGTACTTC
CDR3aa: CASSLAEQGWYF

abundance: NA
j_gene: TRBJ1-4
v_gene: TRBV19
d_gene: NA
CDR3nt: TGTGCCAGTACCTTTCTCCCGGGGAGCGCTAATGAAAAACTGTTTTTT
CDR3aa: CASTFLPGSANEKLFF

abundance: many
j_gene: TRBJ2-5
v_gene: TRBV24-1
d_gene: TRBD1
CDR3nt: TGTGCCACCAGTGATTTGAGACAGGGGGGGAAAGAGACCCAGTACTTC
CDR3aa: CATSDLRQGGKETQYF

abundance: NA
j_gene: TRBJ2-7
v_gene: TRBV5-1
d_gene: NA
CDR3nt: TGCGCCAGCAGCCCCCGGGACCCGTCGTGGGGGCAGTACTTC
CDR3aa: CASSPRDPSWGQYF

abundance: few
j_gene: TRBJ2-3
v_gene: TRBV5-1
d_gene: TRBD1
CDR3nt: TGCGCCAGCAGCTTGGATTTTAGGGACAGGGCAGATACGCAGTATTTT
CDR3aa: CASSLDFRDRADTQYF

abundance: many
j_gene: TRBJ2-2
v_gene: TRBV7-2
d_gene: NA
CDR3nt: TGCGCCAGCAGCTTGGCCCCCGGGGAGCTGTTTTTT
CDR3aa: CASSLAPGELFF

abundance: NA
j_gene: TRBJ2-1
v_gene: TRBV6-5
d_gene: TRBD2
CDR3nt: TGTGCCAGCAGTTACTCATGGCGGGAGGTCTACAATGAGCAGTTCTTC
CDR3aa: CASSYSWREVYNEQFF

abundance: many
j_gene: TRBJ1-6
v_gene: TRBV20-1
d_gene: NA
CDR3nt: TGCAGTGCTCGCAGAGGTCGCCTGGTGGGTAATTCACCCCTCCACTTT
CDR3aa: CSARRGRLVGNSPLHF

abundance: NA
j_gene: TRBJ2-1
v_gene: TRBV5-1
d_gene: TRBD2
CDR3nt: TGCGCCAGCAGCCCCCAACTAGCGGGGGCGTACAATGAGCAGTTCTTC
CDR3aa: CASSPQLAGAYNEQFF